The clone carrying this TCR beta chain was counted at least ten times. As yet, its antigen is unknown. No treatment of any kind had been given to any patient before thyroid surgery. The data derive from a study of metastatic and nonmetastatic thyroid tumors. About the research overall: Thyroid patients, malignant and benign, had repertoires compared across blood and tumor or nodule tissue.

Notes on the study in general: Benign nodules were reported to have significantly lower TCR beta diversity than malignant thyroid tumors, in blood and tumor.

TCRdb re-called the PCR reads via MiXCR. The table lists 60,000 to 85,000 clones, roughly 18% of them singletons, with 9.5% to 15% in the top ten. Per the germline V gene, CDR1 is ENHRY and CDR2 is SYGVKD. Trimming cost V 6 bases and J 0 bases; bases outside gene matches: 6. The CDR3 extends over 16 amino acids. This TCR was sampled from a female donor with papillary thyroid cancer or a benign thyroid nodule (not recorded which). Some clones in this sample may be carry-over from other donors' samples. The sequenced sample consisted of blood. The V and J genes are TRBV10-3 and TRBJ2-5, with 11 positions matching TRBD1. The CDR3 coding sequence is TGTGCCATCAGGGACCGGGACAGGGGGGACCAAGAGACCCAGTACTTC. Encoded protein: CAIRDRDRGDQETQYF.